The 11 T cell receptor beta chains presented below share a single source sample, sequenced in a study of cytomegalovirus exposure and HLA in healthy donors. With 60 Vbeta and 13 Jbeta primers, the PCR was carried out. Method: immunoSEQ multiplex PCR; TCRdb's copy keeps in-frame clones and lacks some. The table has about 170,000 clones, approximately 70% seen once; the top ten hold 7.1%. Sequencing input: PBMCs. The source of these receptors is a man aged 40-50 years in good health and CMV-seropositive.

The CDR3 reads CATLQTGEWTGELFF. As DNA, the CDR3 is TGTGCCACCCTTCAAACAGGGGAATGGACCGGGGAGCTGTTTTTT. This chain joins TRBV27 and TRBJ2-2, with 7 bases aligning to TRBD1. The germline V gene encodes CDR1 MNHEY and CDR2 SMNVEV (reference sequence). J lost 5 bases, V lost 10 bases, and 13 bases had no gene match. CDR3 length: 15 amino acids.

For this clone: Other DNA sequences in this sample translate to the same CDR3. The chain recombines TRBV4-3 with TRBJ1-2; possible D gene TRBD1, 6 bases. V was cut by 0 bases and J by 1 base, with 9 bases left in between. The CDR3 has 15 amino acids. Germline V gives CDR1 LGHNA, CDR2 YSLEER. In nucleotides, the CDR3 is TGCGCCAGCAGCCAAGAGGGCAGGGGTAACTATGGCTACACCTTC. This encodes CASSQEGRGNYGYTF.

CDR3 region: CASRSGTEPGYTF. CDR3 coding DNA: TGCGCCAGCAGATCCGGGACAGAACCTGGCTACACCTTC. The J gene is TRBJ1-2, the V gene TRBV5-1; 7 bases match TRBD1. J lost 7 bases, V lost 5 bases, and 8 bases had no gene match. The CDR3 spans 13 residues. Germline values: CDR1 SGHRS, CDR2 YFSETQ.

The chain couples TRBV2 to TRBJ2-7; 9 bases are shared with TRBD1. The CDR3 loop spans 15 amino acids. After removal of 7 bases from V and 6 bases from J, the junction contained 13 bases not matched to a gene. The germline CDR1 and CDR2 sequences are SNHLY and FYNNEI. CDR3 DNA: TGTGCCAGCAATAACCGGGACAGGGCGGAAACCGAGCAGTACTTC. Protein: CASNNRDRAETEQYF.

The chain carries TRBV7-2 and TRBJ1-2; a weak D match, TRBD1 (5 bases). CDR1 SGHTA and CDR2 FQGNSA come from the germline V gene. V was clipped by 6 bases and J by 10 bases, with 18 bases between them. The CDR3 spans 13 residues. This CDR3 reads CASRRDSGGDYTF. CDR3 DNA: TGTGCCAGCAGACGGGACTCCGGTGGTGACTACACCTTC. Based on the CDR3 plus reference TRBV7-2 and TRBJ1-2, the full variable domain is GAGVSQSPSNKVTEKGKDVELRCDPISGHTALYWYRQSLGQGLEFLIYFQGNSAPDKSGLPSDRFSAERTGGSVSTLTIQRTQQEDSAVYLCASRRDSGGDYTFGSGTRLTVV.

The chain carries TRBV5-1 and TRBJ2-5; 7 bases are shared with TRBD1. V lost 4 bases to trimming and J lost 2 bases; unmatched junction nucleotides: 5. Germline V gives CDR1 SGHRS, CDR2 YFSETQ. This CDR3 is built from 14 residues. CDR3 coding DNA: TGCGCCAGCAGCGTCGACAGGGCTCAAGAGACCCAGTACTTC. Protein sequence: CASSVDRAQETQYF.

The chain employs TRBV7-2 and TRBJ2-3, with 8 bases identical to TRBD2. Germline lookup yields CDR1 SGHTA and CDR2 FQGNSA. The CDR3 is made up of 18 amino acids. With 4 bases clipped from V and 0 bases from J, the junction kept 12 bases outside the gene matches. DNA of the CDR3: TGTGCCAGCAGCTACCCGGGAGGTAGCGGGGAAAGCACAGATACGCAGTATTTT. It yields the protein CASSYPGGSGESTDTQYF.

This chain connects TRBV19 to TRBJ1-1; TRBD1 matches at 7 bases. CDR3 length: 16 residues. V lost 8 bases to trimming and J lost 2 bases; unmatched junction nucleotides: 14. CDR1 and CDR2 from the germline V gene are LNHDA and SQIVND (reference sequence). CDR3: CASYDSDRVENTEAFF. In nucleotides, the CDR3 is TGTGCCAGTTATGATTCCGACAGGGTTGAAAACACTGAAGCTTTCTTT.

DNA for the CDR3: TGTGCCAGCAGCCAATTAGTCATCACGAACACCGGGGAGCTGTTTTTT. Translation gives CASSQLVITNTGELFF. This chain connects TRBV14 to TRBJ2-2; D is unclear. This CDR3 has 16 residues. Trimming stripped 2 bases from V and 0 bases from J, with 10 bases between. Germline V lookup: CDR1 SGHDN, CDR2 FVKESK. Complete variable domain (other parts from reference TRBV14 and TRBJ2-2): EAGVTQFPSHSVIEKGQTVTLRCDPISGHDNLYWYRRVMGKEIKFLLHFVKESKQDESGMPNNRFLAERTGGTYSTLKVQPAELEDSGVYFCASSQLVITNTGELFFGEGSRLTVL.

The gene calls are TRBV5-4 and TRBJ1-3; D possibly corresponds to TRBD1 (6 bases). The V gene's germline CDR1 is SGHNT and CDR2 YYREEE (reference sequence). This CDR3 spans 16 amino acids. Trimming stripped 4 bases from V and 0 bases from J, with 14 bases between. The CDR3 protein is CASSQDSPRSGNTIYF. CDR3 in DNA: TGTGCCAGCAGCCAGGACAGCCCCCGCTCTGGAAACACCATATATTTT.

The chain couples TRBV23-1 to TRBJ2-5; the D gene is possibly TRBD1 (6 bases). TRBV23-1 is known as an ORF, though its function is uncertain. Trimming shortened V by 3 bases and J by 4 bases, and 12 bases separated the two germline ends. This CDR3 has 14 amino acids. CDR3 sequence (DNA): TGCGCCAGCAGTCAGGCAGGGGCTACAGAGACCCAGTACTTC. It translates to CASSQAGATETQYF.